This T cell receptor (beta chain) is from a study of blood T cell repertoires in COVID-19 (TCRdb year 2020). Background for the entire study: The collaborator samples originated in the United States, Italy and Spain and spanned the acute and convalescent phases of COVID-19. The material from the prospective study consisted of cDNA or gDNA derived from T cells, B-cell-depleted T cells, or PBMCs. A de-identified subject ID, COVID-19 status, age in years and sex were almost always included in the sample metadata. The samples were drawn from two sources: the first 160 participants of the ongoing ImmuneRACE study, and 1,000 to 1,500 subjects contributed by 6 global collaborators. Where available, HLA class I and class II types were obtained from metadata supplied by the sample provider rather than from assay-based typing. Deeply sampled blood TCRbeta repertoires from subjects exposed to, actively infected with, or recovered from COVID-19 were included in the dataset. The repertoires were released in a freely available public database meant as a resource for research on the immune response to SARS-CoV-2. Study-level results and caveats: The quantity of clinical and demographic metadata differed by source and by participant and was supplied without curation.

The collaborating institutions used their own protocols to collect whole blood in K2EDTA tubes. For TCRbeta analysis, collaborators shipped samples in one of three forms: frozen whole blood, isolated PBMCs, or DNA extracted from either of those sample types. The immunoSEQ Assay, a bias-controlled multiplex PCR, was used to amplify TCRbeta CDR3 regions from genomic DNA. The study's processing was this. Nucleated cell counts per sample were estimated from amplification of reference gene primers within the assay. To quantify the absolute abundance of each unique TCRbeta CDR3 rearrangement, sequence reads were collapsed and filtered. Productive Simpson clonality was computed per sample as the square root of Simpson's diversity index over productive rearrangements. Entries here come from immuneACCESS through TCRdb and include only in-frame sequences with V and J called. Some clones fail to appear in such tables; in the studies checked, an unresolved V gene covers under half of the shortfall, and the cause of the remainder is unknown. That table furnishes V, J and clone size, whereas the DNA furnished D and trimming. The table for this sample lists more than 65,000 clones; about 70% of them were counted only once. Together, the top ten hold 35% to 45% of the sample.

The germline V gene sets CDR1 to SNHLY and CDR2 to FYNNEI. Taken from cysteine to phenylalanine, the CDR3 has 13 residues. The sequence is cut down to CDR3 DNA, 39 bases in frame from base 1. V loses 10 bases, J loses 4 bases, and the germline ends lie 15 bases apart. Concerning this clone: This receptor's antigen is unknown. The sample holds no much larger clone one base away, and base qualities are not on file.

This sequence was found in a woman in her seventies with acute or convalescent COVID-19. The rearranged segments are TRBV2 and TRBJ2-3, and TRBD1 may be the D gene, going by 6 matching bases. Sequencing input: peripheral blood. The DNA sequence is TGTGCCACCATGGGCAGGGGCGCAGATACGCAGTATTTT. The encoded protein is CATMGRGADTQYF.